This TCR beta chain emerged from a study of blood T cell repertoires in COVID-19. Across the whole study: Samples of COVID-19 (acute and convalescent) were obtained from the United States, Italy and Spain.

This clone was detected only once. Using immunoSEQ multiplex PCR, the repertoire was profiled, and TCRdb retains in-frame clones only, with some absent. The sample lists some 320,000 clones, about 90% seen once, with around 8% in the top ten. CDR3 length: 16 amino acids. The J segment lost 5 bases and the V segment lost 2 bases, leaving 11 bases of the junction unmatched. CDR1 is SGHRS and CDR2 is YFSETQ in the germline V gene. The genes are TRBV5-1 and TRBJ1-1, with TRBD1 matching 8 bases. Sequenced: peripheral blood. The sequence was collected from a woman aged 45-65 years who had recovered from COVID-19. The CDR3, as DNA: TGCGCCAGCAGCTTTTCGTCAGGGGGCTTAGGGACTGAAGCTTTCTTT. This codes for CASSFSSGGLGTEAFF.